This TCR beta chain was recorded in a study of cytomegalovirus exposure and HLA in healthy donors (dated by TCRdb to 2016 to 2017). In the study overall: In an earlier analysis of roughly 500 of the donors, 276 Gb of sequence data and 100 million or so unique TCR beta sequences from 150 million to 200 million T cells were reported. An early release covering more than 500 HLA-typed donors comprised approximately 290 gigabases of sequencing data and 85 million to 100 million unique TCR sequences. The genetic ancestry cluster associated with self-reported Caucasian donors included about 81% of the 350 to 500 genotyped donors. The aim of the study was to test whether cataloging public T cell receptors could identify signatures of past pathogen exposure. The T cell repertoires of under 750 subjects were profiled by immunosequencing and related to cytomegalovirus serostatus. Besides the first cohort of more than 650 subjects, a separate validation cohort made up of over 95 different subjects was used. To predict cytomegalovirus infection status, the study brought together high-throughput TCR immunosequencing, statistical association of individual TCRs with disease status, and machine learning. In a later analysis, previously published TCR beta repertoires from more than 500 donors were re-analyzed and high-resolution HLA genotyping was added so that TCR occurrence patterns could be studied. Rather than using new phenotypic data, the later analysis identified candidate immune exposures from TCR beta sequences and from how often those sequences occurred across donors. To decide whether each TCR beta V gene segment behaved as functional or pseudogenic, an earlier analysis of nearly 600 of the donors relied on high-throughput TCR beta sequencing. Alongside the repertoire data, information on donor age, sex, ethnicity and CMV serostatus was compiled. A later genetic analysis used genome-wide SNP genotypes for 398 of the 666 donors, treating that subset as a discovery cohort. Every discovery cohort repertoire had been produced on one sequencing platform. Both class I and class II loci were covered by HLA typing, at four-digit resolution. The number of donors typed differed by locus, with about 629-640 for A, B, C, DRB1 and DQB1, roughly 550 for DQA1, 606 for DPA1, and 472 for DPB1. Several DR-DQ haplotypes were handled as single units for association and clustering because linkage in the cohort was strong. On average, around 240,000 unique TCR beta nucleotide sequences were sequenced per donor among roughly 430 genotyped donors of the cohort, with 15% to 20% of those sequences being non-productive.

Turning to this clone: The target of this receptor is not known. Base-call qualities are not available, and no considerably larger clone is one nucleotide away.

The cohort was made up of about 670 healthy bone marrow donors. At the time of sampling, all cohort members were nominally healthy, though unrecorded immune exposures were likely present. The donor was CMV seronegative and belonged to the group of 380 or so seronegative cohort members. A peripheral blood sample was collected from each donor, and TCR beta sequencing was performed on peripheral blood mononuclear cells. Genomic DNA was extracted from the blood cell samples with the Qiagen DNeasy Blood Extraction Kit. Library method: the immunoSEQ multiplex PCR assay. For the multiplex PCR, a mixture combining 60 forward primers for TCR Vbeta segments and 13 reverse primers for TCR Jbeta segments was used. The CDR3 region of rearranged TCR beta genes was amplified from genomic DNA with a multiplex PCR assay. The amplified TCR beta libraries were sequenced on the Illumina HiSeq System as 87-base-pair reads. Concerning the study's data processing: In a later analysis, tens of millions of unique TCR beta chains were counted across the 500 to 700 repertoires, and roughly 11 million of these chains were shared by at least two donors. Raw reads were error-corrected and collapsed into unique sequences by a nearest-neighbor algorithm in which closely related sequences were merged to remove PCR and sequencing errors. V, D and J gene segments were assigned by aligning CDR3 sequences to IMGT reference sequences. Each retained sequence needed at least a six-nucleotide match to both a V gene segment and a J gene segment. Rearrangements were classified as productive when the CDR3 lacked stop codons and remained in frame with V and J, and all other rearrangements were classified as non-productive. CDR3 was defined according to IMGT convention as the region running from the second conserved V-encoded cysteine to the conserved J-encoded phenylalanine. Sequences without an unambiguous match to a single V gene segment were excluded from the earlier analysis of 450 to 650 of the donors. An earlier analysis of 550 to 650 of the donors classified V segments as functional when productive rearrangements were above 56.7% and as segregating when the standard deviation between donors was above 5%. A statistical classification framework was built for diagnosing cytomegalovirus status from the catalog of TCR beta chain sequences. In a later analysis, TCR nucleotide sequences were compared against IMGT/GENE-DB human TR gene sequences so that V and J genes could be assigned. Using the TCRdist pipeline, a later analysis assigned CDR3 sequences along with most-parsimonious VDJ recombination scenarios. In a later analysis, each TCR beta chain was defined by its CDR3 amino acid sequence together with its V-gene family, and reads without a unique V-gene family were excluded. As a way to deal with suspected cross-contamination and a sequencing artifact, a later analysis dropped 640 or so nucleotide sequences that were highly shared and had low generation probability. In a later analysis, a clonal expansion index for each public chain was calculated from normalized within-repertoire ranks of inferred template counts. Generation probabilities in a later analysis came from a VDJ recombination model fitted to out-of-frame rearrangements, and those results were checked against IGoR. In a later analysis, hypergeometric tests were used to score TCR-TCR, TCR-HLA and TCR-CMV co-occurrence, with a repertoire-size bias correction applied to TCR pairs. In a later analysis, false discovery rates were estimated by permuting HLA or CMV assignments 20 times. In a later analysis, co-occurring TCRs were grouped with DBSCAN, and TCRdist sequence similarity was added when clustering was performed within HLA-allele-positive subsets. Co-occurrence clustering excluded repertoires with fewer than 30,000 or more than 120,000 public chains, plus five with anomalous nucleotide sharing. This is the immuneACCESS table as TCRdb keeps it, with only in-frame sequences that have V and J called. A part of the clones is gone; compared with another copy, unresolved V genes explain less than half, and the rest is unexplained. D and trimming were read from the DNA, whereas the V and J calls and clone size are those reported in that table. A total of some 52,000 clones appear in this sample, more than 65% of them only once. The top ten constitute about 9.1% of the sample.

The germline V gene encodes CDR1 WSHSY and CDR2 SAAADI. The CDR3 runs 13 amino acids, cysteine and phenylalanine included. Only the CDR3 portion is preserved as DNA: 39 bases, with reading frame beginning at the first base. V is shortened by 6 bases, J by 2 bases, and the region joining them spans 10 bases. Paper-wide results and their limitations: Because counts were too low, fewer than 20 rarely observed V segments, including chromosome 9 orphons, were excluded from the earlier analysis of fewer than 650 of the donors. A further reported finding was that TCR beta sequences accurately predicted the HLA-A and HLA-B alleles for most subjects in the first cohort. In a later genetic analysis, a missense DCLRE1C variant was associated with V-gene and J-gene trimming of TCR beta chains, and the association was replicated in an independent cohort. In a later genetic analysis, fewer N-insertions in productive TCRs were reported among donors in an Asian-associated ancestry cluster than the roughly 700-donor mean. Most TCR sequences were seen in very few donors, while some public TCRs were found in many individuals. Linkage disequilibrium might explain the correlated functional status among segregating V segments, but an unknown experimental factor could not be ruled out. HLA typing was unavailable for some donors at each locus, so association tests used only the typed subset. Because the 87-base-pair reads could not distinguish some IMGT-functional V segments, including TRBV6-2 and TRBV6-3, those segments were excluded. Broadly in line with IMGT annotations, most TCR beta V segments showed up in productive rearrangements about 90% or about 30% of the time in an earlier analysis of a few hundred of the donors. Only TCR beta chains were sequenced in this cohort, and the absence of alpha or paired-chain data limited detectable features. When HLA alleles, especially DR and DQ, strongly co-occurred, TCR associations were difficult to assign to individual alleles. The classifier was reported to diagnose cytomegalovirus status with high specificity and sensitivity in both the original and validation cohorts. At a false discovery rate of 0.05, a later analysis linked some 18,000 TCR beta sequences to specific HLA alleles. A cluster of highly shared sequence variants was judged likely to represent a technical artifact of the sequencing pipeline. A later analysis reported that several top co-occurrence clusters appeared linked to parvovirus B19, influenza, CMV and Epstein-Barr virus. A later analysis found that most CMV-associated TCR beta chains appeared HLA-restricted, with HLA associations seemingly driven largely by CMV exposure. In a later analysis, HLA-associated TCR beta chains showed more clonal expansion and lower generation probabilities than non-associated chains that were equally common. In vitro tests confirmed that three of the cytomegalovirus-associated TCR beta chains recognize cytomegalovirus antigens. In a later analysis, the rate of TCR association differed among HLA loci, with DRB1 alleles having the most associated TCRs and HLA-C alleles having the fewest. The study gave a list of over 150 TCR beta chains associated with cytomegalovirus. The authors suggested that the approach could potentially be generalized to other disease states and immunological phenotypes. The presence/absence analyses assumed that sequencing depth was roughly uniform across donors, and that assumption may not be true. The only immune exposure information available for the cohort was CMV serostatus.

The TCR comes from a woman in her 50s in good health and CMV-seronegative. The chain is assembled from TRBV10-2 and TRBJ1-1; confidence is insufficient to name the D gene. The material sequenced was PBMCs. The CDR3 corresponds to CASRGLLNTEAFF. DNA sequence: TGCGCCAGCAGGGGCCTGTTAAACACTGAAGCTTTCTTT.